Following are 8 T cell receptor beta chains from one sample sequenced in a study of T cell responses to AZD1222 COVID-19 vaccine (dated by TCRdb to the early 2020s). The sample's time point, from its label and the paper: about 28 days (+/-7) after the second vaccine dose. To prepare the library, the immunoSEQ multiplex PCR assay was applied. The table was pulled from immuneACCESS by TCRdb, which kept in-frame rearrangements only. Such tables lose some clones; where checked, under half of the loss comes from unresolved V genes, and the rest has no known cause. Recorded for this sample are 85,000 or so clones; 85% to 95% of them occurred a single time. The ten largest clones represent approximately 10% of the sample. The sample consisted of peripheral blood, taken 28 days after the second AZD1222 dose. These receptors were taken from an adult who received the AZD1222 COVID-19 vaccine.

CDR3 loop: CASSLSGLAGGGRNIQYF. CDR3 coding DNA: TGTGCCAGCAGCTTAAGTGGGCTAGCGGGAGGAGGGAGAAACATTCAGTACTTC. The chain is built from TRBV7-3 and TRBJ2-4, with 11 bases fitting TRBD2. J was trimmed by 6 bases and V by 1 base; bases with no gene match: 11. The V gene's germline CDR1 is SGHTA and CDR2 FQGTGA. The CDR3 runs to 18 residues.

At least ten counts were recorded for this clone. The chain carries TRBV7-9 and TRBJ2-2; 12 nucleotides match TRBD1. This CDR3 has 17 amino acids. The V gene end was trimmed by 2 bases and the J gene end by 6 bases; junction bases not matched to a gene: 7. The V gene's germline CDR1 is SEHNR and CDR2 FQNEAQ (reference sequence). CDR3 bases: TGTGCCAGCAGCTTACCCCGGGACAGGGGGCACTCCGGGGAGCTGTTTTTT. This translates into CASSLPRDRGHSGELFF.

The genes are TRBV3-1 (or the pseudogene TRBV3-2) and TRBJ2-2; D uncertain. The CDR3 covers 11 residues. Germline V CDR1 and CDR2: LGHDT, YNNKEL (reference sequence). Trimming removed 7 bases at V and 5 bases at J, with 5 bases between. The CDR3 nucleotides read TGTGCCAGCACCCGAACCGGGGAGCTGTTTTTT. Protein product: CASTRTGELFF.

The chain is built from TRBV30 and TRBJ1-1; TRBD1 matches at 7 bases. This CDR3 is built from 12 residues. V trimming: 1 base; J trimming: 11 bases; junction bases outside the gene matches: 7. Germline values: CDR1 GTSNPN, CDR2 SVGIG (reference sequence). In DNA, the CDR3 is TGTGCCTGGAGTGACAGGGGACTTGGGGCTTTCTTT. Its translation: CAWSDRGLGAFF. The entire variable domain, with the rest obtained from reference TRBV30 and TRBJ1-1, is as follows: SQTIHQWPATLVQPVGSPLSLECTVEGTSNPNLYWYRQAAGRGLQLLFYSVGIGQISSEVPQNLSASRPQDRQFILSSKKLLLSDSGFYLCAWSDRGLGAFFGQGTRLTVV.

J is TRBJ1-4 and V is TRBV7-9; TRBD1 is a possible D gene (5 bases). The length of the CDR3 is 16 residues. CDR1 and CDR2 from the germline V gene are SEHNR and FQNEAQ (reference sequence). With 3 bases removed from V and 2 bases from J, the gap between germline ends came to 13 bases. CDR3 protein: CASSFSQGGTNEKLFF. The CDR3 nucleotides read TGTGCCAGCAGCTTTAGCCAGGGTGGCACTAATGAAAAACTGTTTTTT.

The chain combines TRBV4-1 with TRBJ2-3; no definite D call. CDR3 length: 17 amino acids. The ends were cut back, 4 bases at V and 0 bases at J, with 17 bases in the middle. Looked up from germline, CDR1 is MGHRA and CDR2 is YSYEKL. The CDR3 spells CASSRSPLTSSTDTQYF. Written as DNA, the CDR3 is TGCGCCAGCAGCCGATCCCCGCTAACCTCTAGCACAGATACGCAGTATTTT.

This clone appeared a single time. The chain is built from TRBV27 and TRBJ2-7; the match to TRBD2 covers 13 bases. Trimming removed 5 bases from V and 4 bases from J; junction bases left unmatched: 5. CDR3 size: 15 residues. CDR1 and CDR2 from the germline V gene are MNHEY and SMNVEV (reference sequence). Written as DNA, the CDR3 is TGTGCCAGCAGTAAAAGGACTAGCGGGAGATACGAGCAGTACTTC. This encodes CASSKRTSGRYEQYF.

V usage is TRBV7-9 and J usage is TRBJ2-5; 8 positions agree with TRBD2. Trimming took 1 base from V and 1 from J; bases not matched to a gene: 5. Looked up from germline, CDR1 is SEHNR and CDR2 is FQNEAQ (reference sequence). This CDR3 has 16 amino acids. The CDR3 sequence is CASSLGAGGGQETQYF. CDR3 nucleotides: TGTGCCAGCAGCTTAGGGGCGGGGGGAGGCCAAGAGACCCAGTACTTC.